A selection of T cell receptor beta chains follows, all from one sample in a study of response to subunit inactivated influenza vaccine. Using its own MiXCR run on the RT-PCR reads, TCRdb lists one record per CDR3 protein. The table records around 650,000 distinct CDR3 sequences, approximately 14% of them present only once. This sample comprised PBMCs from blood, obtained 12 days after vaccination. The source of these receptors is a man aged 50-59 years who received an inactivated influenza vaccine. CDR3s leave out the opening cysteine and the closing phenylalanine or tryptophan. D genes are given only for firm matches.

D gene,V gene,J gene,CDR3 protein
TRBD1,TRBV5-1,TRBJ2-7,ASRRDRAYEQY
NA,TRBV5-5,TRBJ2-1,ASSLTRWENYNEQF
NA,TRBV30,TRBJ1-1,AWSVGQGFSTEAF
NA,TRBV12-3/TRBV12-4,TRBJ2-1,ASSFQTMGNEQF
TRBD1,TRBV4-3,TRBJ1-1,ASSQGSLLGQMNTEAF
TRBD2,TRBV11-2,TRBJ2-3,ASSWRGTSGISTDTQY
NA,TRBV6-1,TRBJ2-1,ASGLDGYNEQF
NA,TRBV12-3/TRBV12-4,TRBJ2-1,ASSSVEPFNEQF
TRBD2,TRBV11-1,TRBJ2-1,ASSLYGRKNEQF
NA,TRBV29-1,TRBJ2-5,SESKRDPGETQY
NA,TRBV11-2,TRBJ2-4,ASSLAGIKNIQY
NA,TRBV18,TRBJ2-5,ASSPKETQY
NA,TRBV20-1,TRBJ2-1,SARSTDNEQF
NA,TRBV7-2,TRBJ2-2,ASSLGDGRYTGELF
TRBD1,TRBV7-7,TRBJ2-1,ASSATGKHEQF
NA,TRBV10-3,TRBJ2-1,ATTLGGVLDEQF
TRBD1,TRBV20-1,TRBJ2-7,SAAPPGQTYEQY
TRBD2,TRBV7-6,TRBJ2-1,ASSFGVRSSGRALVNEQF
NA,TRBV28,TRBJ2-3,ASRFGRDTTLSTDTQY
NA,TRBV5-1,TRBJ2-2,ASSLGLPNTGELF
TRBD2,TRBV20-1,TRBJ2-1,SPGGGRPYNEQF
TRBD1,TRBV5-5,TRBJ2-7,ASSYRDRGLEQY
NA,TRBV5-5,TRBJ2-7,ASSLDTAIQY
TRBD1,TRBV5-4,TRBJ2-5,ASSLDRGLGKTQY
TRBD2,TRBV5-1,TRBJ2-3,ASTGTSSSTDTQY
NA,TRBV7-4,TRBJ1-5,ASSLGSGRNCNQPQH
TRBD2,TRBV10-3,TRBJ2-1,AISEVLAGGQGEQF
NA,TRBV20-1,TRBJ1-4,SAKQGGRTEKLF